This is a list of T cell receptor beta chains from one sample in a study of T cells in Graves' hyperthyroidism and ophthalmopathy. Using its own MiXCR run on the multiplex PCR reads, TCRdb lists one record per CDR3 protein. The sample gives 550,000 to 600,000 distinct CDR3 sequences, approximately 15% of which show up once; approximately 6.4% is in the top ten. Sequencing was performed on blood. The receptor source for this set is a woman younger than 35 with Graves' ophthalmopathy. CDR3s include the opening cysteine and the closing phenylalanine or tryptophan. The D gene is left open where the match is weak. Size is omitted from some rows. Given values are once, few, many or a class for expanded clones.

J	V	D	length	size	CDR3	DNA
TRBJ2-3	TRBV20-1	TRBD2	15	NA	CSAREGGGSTDTQYF	TGCAGTGCTAGAGAGGGCGGGGGTAGCACAGATACGCAGTATTTT
TRBJ2-3	TRBV24-1	NA	22	few	CATSDFGIEGIGNVGHTDTQYF	TGTGCCACCAGTGATTTTGGCATCGAGGGTATCGGTAATGTGGGCCACACAGATACGCAGTATTTT
TRBJ2-5	TRBV4-1	TRBD1	16	few	CASSHEDRGNQETQYF	TGCGCCAGCAGCCACGAGGACAGGGGCAACCAAGAGACCCAGTACTTC
TRBJ1-1	TRBV29-1	NA	10	many	CSVRIPEAFF	TGCAGCGTGCGAATCCCTGAAGCTTTCTTT
TRBJ2-5	TRBV12-3/TRBV12-4	TRBD1	15	NA	CASRSQTGGQETQYF	TGTGCCAGCAGGTCTCAGACAGGGGGCCAAGAGACCCAGTACTTC
TRBJ2-3	TRBV11-2	TRBD2	17	many	CASSRRGLAGERDTQYF	TGTGCCAGCAGCCGTAGGGGACTAGCGGGAGAACGAGATACGCAGTATTTT
TRBJ1-1	TRBV9	NA	15	many	CASSVDVRLDTEAFF	TGTGCCAGCAGCGTAGATGTACGGTTGGACACTGAAGCTTTCTTT
TRBJ1-3	TRBV20-1	NA	14	NA	CSSKPFWSGNTIYF	TGCAGTTCAAAACCCTTTTGGTCTGGAAACACCATATATTTT
TRBJ1-2	TRBV9	NA	14	many	CASSPSFGIYGYTF	TGTGCCAGCAGCCCGTCCTTTGGTATCTATGGCTACACCTTC
TRBJ1-1	TRBV6-2/TRBV6-3	NA	13	many	CASRLGTNTEAFF	TGTGCCAGCAGACTTGGAACGAACACTGAAGCTTTCTTT
TRBJ1-2	TRBV5-1	NA	13	few	CASSLDPRAGYTF	TGCGCCAGCAGCTTGGATCCCCGGGCCGGCTACACCTTC
TRBJ1-2	TRBV10-3	NA	15	many	CAINGGAGENYGYTF	TGTGCCATCAATGGTGGGGCAGGGGAAAACTATGGCTACACCTTC
TRBJ1-2	TRBV5-8	TRBD1	14	many	CASATQGQGAGYTF	TGTGCCAGCGCCACCCAAGGGCAGGGGGCTGGCTACACCTTC
TRBJ2-3	TRBV11-3	TRBD2	13	many	CASGLADTDTQYF	TGTGCCAGCGGACTAGCGGACACAGATACGCAGTATTTT
TRBJ1-3	TRBV19	TRBD1	15	few	CASSWDRGSGNTIYF	TGTGCCAGTAGTTGGGACAGGGGCTCTGGAAACACCATATATTTT
TRBJ2-2	TRBV5-1	TRBD2	15	NA	CASSRTSVNTGELFF	TGCGCCAGCAGCCGCACTAGCGTGAACACCGGGGAGCTGTTTTTT
TRBJ1-5	TRBV7-9	NA	15	many	CASSLGQLPNQPQHF	TGTGCCAGCAGCCTCGGACAGTTGCCGAATCAGCCCCAGCATTTT
TRBJ1-1	TRBV12-3/TRBV12-4	NA	12	NA	CASSSGSLQAFF	TGTGCCAGCAGTTCTGGTTCCCTACAAGCTTTCTTT
TRBJ1-5	TRBV4-2	TRBD1	14	NA	CASSQLTGRQPQHF	TGTGCCAGCAGCCAGTTGACAGGGCGTCAGCCCCAGCATTTT
TRBJ1-2	TRBV30	NA	15	many	CAWSLTDLRIRGYTF	TGTGCCTGGAGTCTGACAGATCTTCGTATACGGGGCTACACCTTC
TRBJ1-1	TRBV18	TRBD1	15	many	CASSPPRQGPTEAFF	TGTGCCAGCTCACCACCACGACAGGGTCCCACTGAAGCTTTCTTT
TRBJ1-5	TRBV7-9	NA	15	few	CASSADGNSNQPQHF	TGTGCCAGCAGCGCGGACGGGAATAGCAATCAGCCCCAGCATTTT
TRBJ2-1	TRBV12-3/TRBV12-4	TRBD1	17	NA	CASSLGPGQGLYNEQFF	TGTGCCAGCAGTTTAGGGCCGGGACAGGGTCTCTACAATGAGCAGTTCTTC
TRBJ2-7	TRBV27	NA	16	few	CASSLLSLPGSYEQYF	TGTGCCAGCAGTTTATTAAGTTTGCCGGGCTCCTACGAGCAGTACTTC
TRBJ1-3	TRBV20-1	NA	17	NA	CSANRLPGTSSGNTIYF	TGCAGTGCTAATCGCCTTCCCGGGACAAGCTCTGGAAACACCATATATTTT
TRBJ2-7	TRBV27	NA	15	many	CASSLSRPWAYEQYF	TGTGCCAGCAGTTTATCCCGGCCCTGGGCTTACGAGCAGTACTTC
TRBJ2-3	TRBV12-3/TRBV12-4	NA	11	many	CASSFEDTQYF	TGTGCCAGCAGTTTTGAGGATACGCAGTATTTT
TRBJ2-1	TRBV19	NA	15	many	CASSILFGANNEQFF	TGTGCCAGTAGTATTCTCTTTGGGGCTAACAATGAGCAGTTCTTC
TRBJ2-1	TRBV6-4	TRBD2	15	NA	CASSDPTSGRDEQFF	TGTGCCAGCAGTGACCCAACAAGCGGGAGGGATGAGCAGTTCTTC
TRBJ2-1	TRBV7-9	TRBD2	15	NA	CASSLEGLADSRQFF	TGTGCCAGCAGCTTGGAGGGACTAGCGGATTCTCGGCAGTTCTTC
TRBJ2-7	TRBV5-1	TRBD1	15	many	CASSLGDRNSYEQYF	TGCGCCAGCAGCTTGGGGGACAGGAACTCCTACGAGCAGTACTTC
TRBJ1-2	TRBV12-3/TRBV12-4	NA	14	many	CASSFSGERYGYTF	TGTGCCAGCAGTTTCTCGGGGGAACGGTATGGCTACACCTTC
TRBJ2-7	TRBV24-1	TRBD1	18	many	CATSVFVGQGIEWYEQYF	TGTGCCACCAGTGTTTTCGTGGGACAGGGGATTGAGTGGTACGAGCAGTACTTC
TRBJ2-1	TRBV9	NA	17	NA	CASSVGGLGPIYNEQFF	TGTGCCAGCAGCGTAGGGGGCCTGGGTCCAATCTACAATGAGCAGTTCTTC
TRBJ2-1	TRBV27	NA	13	many	CASTRGPYNEQFF	TGTGCCAGCACTCGGGGCCCCTACAATGAGCAGTTCTTC
TRBJ1-1	TRBV7-9	NA	14	many	CASSLVGRNTEAFF	TGTGCCAGCAGCTTGGTGGGGCGGAACACTGAAGCTTTCTTT
TRBJ2-1	TRBV6-2/TRBV6-3	TRBD1	17	many	CASSYWEGTGIGNEQFF	TGTGCCAGCAGTTACTGGGAAGGGACAGGGATCGGCAATGAGCAGTTCTTC
TRBJ2-3	TRBV20-1	NA	19	many	CSARGWDSGNPTSTDTQYF	TGCAGTGCTAGAGGGTGGGACAGCGGGAACCCTACTAGCACAGATACGCAGTATTTT
TRBJ1-2	TRBV7-9	TRBD1	18	many	CASSPVPGQGAGPYGYTF	TGTGCCAGCAGCCCTGTCCCGGGACAGGGGGCGGGACCTTATGGCTACACCTTC
TRBJ2-1	TRBV20-1	NA	12	NA	CSGLLPPYEQFF	TGCAGTGGGTTACTACCGCCCTACGAGCAGTTCTTC
TRBJ2-1	TRBV10-3	NA	16	few	CAISETSRITFNEQFF	TGTGCCATCAGTGAGACAAGTAGGATCACCTTCAATGAGCAGTTCTTC
TRBJ2-3	TRBV7-3	TRBD2	18	many	CASSLNGRASLITDTQYF	TGTGCCAGCAGCTTAAACGGGAGGGCCTCACTAATCACAGATACGCAGTATTTT
TRBJ2-3	TRBV27	TRBD2	18	many	CASRPIGLAGGSTDTQYF	TGTGCCAGCAGGCCTATCGGACTAGCGGGGGGTAGCACAGATACGCAGTATTTT
TRBJ2-1	TRBV3-1	TRBD1	15	many	CASSQHGQGRNEQFF	TGTGCCAGCAGCCAACATGGACAGGGGCGTAATGAGCAGTTCTTC
TRBJ2-3	TRBV18	NA	13	many	CASSPSAGDTQYF	TGTGCCAGCTCACCCTCAGCGGGAGATACGCAGTATTTT
TRBJ1-1	TRBV4-1	NA	15	NA	CASSQLGGLNTEAFF	TGCGCCAGCAGCCAATTGGGGGGGTTGAACACTGAAGCTTTCTTT
TRBJ2-3	TRBV5-1	TRBD2	17	many	CASSRTTSGGFTDTQYF	TGCGCCAGCAGCCGTACCACTAGCGGGGGGTTCACAGATACGCAGTATTTT
TRBJ2-1	TRBV6-4	NA	16	NA	CASSEGPGPTYNEQFF	TGTGCCAGCAGTGAAGGGCCAGGGCCTACCTACAATGAGCAGTTCTTC
TRBJ2-1	TRBV7-9	NA	14	many	CASSYQGLSNEQFF	TGTGCCAGCAGCTATCAGGGCCTGAGCAATGAGCAGTTCTTC
TRBJ1-5	TRBV28	TRBD1	14	NA	CASSSTGTNRPQHF	TGTGCCAGCAGTTCGACAGGGACCAATCGGCCCCAGCATTTT
TRBJ1-1	TRBV18	NA	12	many	CASSPGGSEAFF	TGTGCCAGCTCACCAGGGGGGTCCGAAGCTTTCTTT
TRBJ1-1	TRBV3-1	TRBD1	17	NA	CASSQFYFGQENTEAFF	TGTGCCAGCAGCCAATTTTATTTCGGACAGGAGAACACTGAAGCTTTCTTT
TRBJ1-2	TRBV3-1	TRBD1	14	many	CASSHRDRVWGYTF	TGTGCCAGCAGCCACCGGGACAGAGTCTGGGGCTACACCTTC
TRBJ1-2	TRBV7-2	NA	14	NA	CASSPPESSGGYTF	TGTGCCAGCAGCCCCCCGGAGTCCTCCGGGGGCTACACCTTC
TRBJ1-6	TRBV19	NA	15	NA	CASSTNWMGDSPLHF	TGTGCCAGTAGTACGAACTGGATGGGAGATTCACCCCTCCACTTT